This entry features one T cell receptor (beta chain) sequence. The germline CDR1 and CDR2 sequences are MNHEY and SMNVEV (reference sequence). The germline V and J ends were trimmed by 2 bases and 6 bases, with 11 bases remaining between them. This CDR3 contains 14 residues. These data originate in a study of cytomegalovirus exposure and HLA in healthy donors. Background on the study: A subsequent analysis stated that the 110 or so validation repertoires were run on the same platform as the roughly 700 first-cohort repertoires.

The table came from immunoSEQ multiplex PCR; TCRdb's copy has only in-frame clones and leaves some out. This sample has some 210,000 clones, with approximately 87% found just once. Sequenced material: PBMCs. The source of this sequence is a woman aged 18-35 years in good health and CMV-seronegative. The chain recombines TRBV27 with TRBJ2-1; no reliable D call. The CDR3 DNA is TGTGCCAGCAGTTTAGGTGGCAGCTCCAATGAGCAGTTCTTC. It codes for CASSLGGSSNEQFF.